The 27 T cell receptor beta chains in this list originate from one sample, sequenced in a study of T cell responses to AZD1222 COVID-19 vaccine. Generated by immunoSEQ multiplex PCR, the TCRdb table keeps only in-frame clones and is missing some. Here the sample spans 110,000 to 150,000 clones, approximately 91% being singletons. The material was peripheral blood, obtained 28 days after the second AZD1222 dose. These receptors were collected from an adult who received the AZD1222 COVID-19 vaccine.

This chain links TRBV29-1 with TRBJ1-1; TRBD1 is a possible D gene (6 bases). The ends were cut back, 6 bases at V and 0 bases at J, with 11 bases in the middle. The CDR3 has 13 amino acids. The germline gives CDR1 SQVTM, CDR2 ANQGSEA. The CDR3 region has the DNA TGCAGCGTGAACAGGGTGATGAACACTGAAGCTTTCTTT. Translated, it gives CSVNRVMNTEAFF.

This chain joins TRBV3-1 (or the pseudogene TRBV3-2) and TRBJ2-2; possible D gene TRBD1, 6 bases. Germline-derived CDR1 and CDR2 are LGHDT and YNNKEL (reference sequence). The length of the CDR3 is 15 residues. V shed 4 bases and J shed 3 bases, with 12 bases lying between them. The CDR3 DNA reads TGTGCCAGCAGCCTCCAACAGGGATACACCGGGGAGCTGTTTTTT. Amino acid sequence: CASSLQQGYTGELFF.

The V gene is TRBV28, the J gene TRBJ2-5; 7 nucleotides match TRBD1. This CDR3 is 13 amino acids long. The germline gives CDR1 MDHEN, CDR2 SYDVKM. J gave up 0 bases and V 10 bases, and 5 bases lay outside the gene matches. CDR3 amino acids: CAIRDSNQETQYF. The CDR3 region has the DNA TGTGCCATCCGGGACAGTAACCAAGAGACCCAGTACTTC.

V is TRBV27 and J is TRBJ2-1, with no clear D. The CDR3 has 17 residues. The V end was cut by 1 base, the J end by 0 bases, with 13 bases between. Germline V gives CDR1 MNHEY, CDR2 SMNVEV (reference sequence). DNA of the CDR3: TGTGCCAGCAGTTTATGGATGGGTCCGAGCTCCTACAATGAGCAGTTCTTC. This translates into CASSLWMGPSSYNEQFF.

V gene TRBV11-3 combines with J gene TRBJ2-2; D is perhaps TRBD2 (6 bases). From germline, CDR1 is SGHNT and CDR2 YENEEA. CDR3 length: 14 residues. Trimming cost V 3 bases and J 5 bases, with 10 bases left between them. CDR3: CASSLHGGTGELFF. The CDR3 coding sequence is TGTGCCAGCAGCTTGCACGGGGGTACCGGGGAGCTGTTTTTT.

The rearrangement joins TRBV19 to TRBJ2-6, with D possibly TRBD1 on 5 matching bases. From germline, CDR1 is LNHDA and CDR2 SQIVND (reference sequence). Trimming cost V 3 bases and J 1 base, with 13 bases left between them. CDR3 length equals 17 residues. As DNA, the CDR3 is TGTGCCAGTAGTATTAGGGGCGGAAGTTCTGGGGCCAACGTCCTGACTTTC. This translates into CASSIRGGSSGANVLTF.

The sample holds a few counts of this clone. The chain employs TRBV10-1 and TRBJ2-2, with 8 bases matching TRBD1. From germline, CDR1 is WNHNN and CDR2 SYGVQD (reference sequence). The CDR3 is 15 residues long. V shed 5 bases and J 5 bases; nucleotides not matched to a gene: 7. The CDR3: CASSSDRALTGELFF. In DNA, the CDR3 is TGCGCCAGCAGTTCGGACAGGGCATTGACCGGGGAGCTGTTTTTT.

This chain joins TRBV15 and TRBJ1-5; no clear D. V was cut by 1 base and J by 0 bases, with 7 bases left in between. Germline V gene lookup returns CDR1 LNHNV and CDR2 YYDKDF (reference sequence). This CDR3 comprises 15 residues. In DNA, the CDR3 is TGTGCCACCAGCAGAGGGACGGATAGCAATCAGCCCCAGCATTTT. Translated: CATSRGTDSNQPQHF.

This rearrangement joins TRBV7-3 to TRBJ2-2; the D is unclear. The CDR3 has 16 residues. Germline CDR1 and CDR2: SGHTA and FQGTGA. Trimming took 4 bases from V and 3 from J, leaving 15 bases between them. The CDR3 DNA sequence: TGTGCCAGCAGCTCAAGCTCCGTTAGGGACACCGGGGAGCTGTTTTTT. Translated, it gives CASSSSSVRDTGELFF.

The CDR3 DNA reads TGTGCCAGCTCACCACCGGGACAGGGGCTCCACAATGAGCAGTTCTTC. Protein: CASSPPGQGLHNEQFF. This chain connects TRBV18 to TRBJ2-1; 10 bases map to TRBD1. The CDR3 loop spans 16 amino acids. V lost 0 bases, J lost 5 bases, and 4 bases stayed unmatched. Germline values: CDR1 KGHSH, CDR2 LQKENI.

CDR3 sequence (DNA): TGTGCCAGCACCAGCGAGGGAACCCCCCCTTACGAGCAGTACTTC. This gives the protein CASTSEGTPPYEQYF. The chain employs TRBV6-8 and TRBJ2-7; D is possibly TRBD2 (5 bases). In germline, CDR1 is MNHGY, CDR2 SAAAGT. With 7 bases removed from V and 4 bases from J, the gap between germline ends came to 20 bases. This CDR3 spans 15 amino acids.

This clone was observed once. The CDR3 DNA follows: TGCGCCAGCAGCTCAGGGATCAATCAGCCCCAGCATTTT. Translation: CASSSGINQPQHF. The chain recombines TRBV5-1 with TRBJ1-5, with D perhaps matching TRBD1 (5 bases). This CDR3 comprises 13 residues. Germline V CDR1 and CDR2: SGHRS, YFSETQ. V dropped 3 bases and J dropped 3 bases, with 7 bases sitting between them.

This clone was seen a handful of times. The chain employs TRBV7-9 and TRBJ1-1; no definite D call. V lost 5 bases to trimming and J lost 1 base, with 11 bases between them. The CDR3 spans 14 residues. Germline CDR1 reads SEHNR; CDR2 reads FQNEAQ (reference sequence). The CDR3 DNA sequence: TGTGCCAGCAGCCCTTCCCCAGGGAACACTGAAGCTTTCTTT. This sequence encodes CASSPSPGNTEAFF. Supplemented by reference TRBV7-9 and TRBJ1-1, the full variable domain reads DTGVSQNPRHKITKRGQNVTFRCDPISEHNRLYWYRQTLGQGPEFLTYFQNEAQLEKSRLLSDRFSAERPKGSFSTLEIQRTEQGDSAMYLCASSPSPGNTEAFFGQGTRLTVV.

The J gene is TRBJ1-1, the V gene TRBV9; unclear D gene. This CDR3 region has 15 residues. V was pared by 0 bases and J by 3 bases, with 12 bases between. Germline V lookup: CDR1 SGDLS, CDR2 YYNGEE. Written as DNA, the CDR3 is TGTGCCAGCAGCGTAGCTGCGGGGAGGGACACTGAAGCTTTCTTT. Amino acid sequence: CASSVAAGRDTEAFF.

This chain uses TRBV3-1 (or the pseudogene TRBV3-2) with TRBJ1-2, with a possible D match to TRBD1 (6 bases). Germline assignment: CDR1 LGHDT and CDR2 YNNKEL (reference sequence). The CDR3 has 14 amino acids. The V gene lost 6 bases and the J gene lost 3 bases, with 14 bases spanning the gap. DNA of the CDR3: TGTGCCAGCAGGGACAGAGGATATGACTATGGCTACACCTTC. As protein: CASRDRGYDYGYTF.

This chain uses TRBV27 with TRBJ2-3; 8 bases agree with TRBD2. J was trimmed by 5 bases and V by 6 bases; bases with no gene match: 13. There are 16 residues in the CDR3. Germline CDR1 is MNHEY and CDR2 is SMNVEV (reference sequence). CDR3 nucleotide sequence: TGTGCCAGCAGCCCCATTAGGGGAGCGGGGGTAGATACGCAGTATTTT. It specifies CASSPIRGAGVDTQYF.

This chain links TRBV7-8 with TRBJ2-1; 8 bases match TRBD2. The V gene's germline CDR1 is SGHVS and CDR2 FQNEAQ. This CDR3 contains 18 residues. The V and J ends lost 1 base and 7 bases, in that order; junction bases with no gene match: 15. The DNA of the CDR3 is TGTGCCAGCAGCTTAGGGGGGGCGGGGGGCCCCCATAGGAATGAGCAGTTCTTC. As protein: CASSLGGAGGPHRNEQFF.

This rearrangement joins TRBV19 to TRBJ1-4, with D perhaps matching TRBD1 (5 bases). The V end lost 3 bases, the J end lost 7 bases, and 12 bases lay between the germline ends. CDR1 LNHDA and CDR2 SQIVND come from the germline V gene (reference sequence). The CDR3 totals 14 residues. In DNA form, the CDR3 reads TGTGCCAGTAGTATGGGACGGGCAGCTGAAAAACTGTTTTTT. Protein sequence: CASSMGRAAEKLFF.

Of note for this clone: Sequence at one end of the junction differs from germline and may be a read error. The chain uses TRBV7-7 and TRBJ2-1; tentatively, D is TRBD2 (6 bases). Germline CDR1 is SSHAT and CDR2 is FNYEAQ (reference sequence). CDR3 size: 13 residues. CDR3 residues: CASSLAVVTEQFF. As DNA, the CDR3 is TGTGCTAGCAGCTTAGCGGTAGTAACTGAGCAGTTCTTC.

This clone was recorded once. V gene TRBV6-1 combines with J gene TRBJ2-7, with 9 bases that match TRBD1. The CDR3 is made up of 16 amino acids. CDR1 and CDR2 from the germline V gene are MNHNS and SASEGT. The J segment lost 2 bases and the V segment lost 4 bases, leaving 9 bases of the junction unmatched. The CDR3 bases are TGTGCCAGCAGTGTGACTCCGGGACAGGGTACCTACGAGCAGTACTTC. It translates to CASSVTPGQGTYEQYF.

The chain couples TRBV21-1 to TRBJ1-1. TRBV21-1 is marked as a pseudogene. CDR3 length: 14 amino acids. In DNA, the CDR3 is TGTGCCAGCACCGCCTTCCATGGACTCCCTGAAGCTTTCTTT. The encoded protein is CASTAFHGLPEAFF.

CDR3 DNA sequence: TGTGCCAGCACCTCTTCTACTGAAACGTATGGCTACACCTTC. It is translated as CASTSSTETYGYTF. The genes are TRBV7-9 and TRBJ1-2; D unclear. CDR1 and CDR2 (germline): SEHNR, FQNEAQ (reference sequence). The V and J ends lost 7 bases and 5 bases respectively, with 17 bases between them. This CDR3 spans 14 amino acids.

The chain is built from TRBV27 and TRBJ2-7; 8 bases match TRBD1. The germline V gene has CDR1 MNHEY and CDR2 SMNVEV (reference sequence). The CDR3 is made up of 16 amino acids. Trimming removed 5 bases from V and 3 bases from J; junction bases left unmatched: 12. In DNA form, the CDR3 reads TGTGCCAGCAGTCTTAAGGTCGGGACAGGACTCTACGAGCAGTACTTC. It is translated as CASSLKVGTGLYEQYF.

The chain couples TRBV4-2 to TRBJ2-7; TRBD2 agrees at 7 bases. Germline V CDR1 and CDR2: LGHNA, YNFKEQ. V shed 3 bases, J shed 0 bases, and the junction held 8 bases outside the gene matches. The CDR3 has 16 residues. This chain's CDR3 is CASSQRIAGSSYEQYF. CDR3 coding DNA: TGTGCCAGCAGCCAGAGAATAGCGGGCAGCTCCTACGAGCAGTACTTC.

The V gene is TRBV7-9, the J gene TRBJ1-1; D is ambiguous. CDR1 and CDR2 (germline): SEHNR, FQNEAQ (reference sequence). Between the trimmed V and J ends, which lost 5 bases and 1 base, there was a span of 8 bases. The CDR3 spans 13 residues. CDR3 coding DNA: TGTGCCAGCAGCCAGCCACCGAACACTGAAGCTTTCTTT. This sequence encodes CASSQPPNTEAFF.

This sequence joins TRBV2 and TRBJ2-7; tentative D call: TRBD1 (6 bases). The CDR3 contains 13 residues. V gave up 7 bases and J gave up 1 base, with 11 bases separating them. The germline gives CDR1 SNHLY, CDR2 FYNNEI. The CDR3 DNA follows: TGTGCCAGCAACCGAAGGGGGTCCTACGAGCAGTACTTC. Encoded protein: CASNRRGSYEQYF. The variable domain in full, with the rest retrieved from reference TRBV2 and TRBJ2-7, is EPEVTQTPSHQVTQMGQEVILRCVPISNHLYFYWYRQILGQKVEFLVSFYNNEISEKSEIFDDQFSVERPDGSNFTLKIRSTKLEDSAMYFCASNRRGSYEQYFGPGTRLTVT.

The J gene is TRBJ1-2, the V gene TRBV7-9, with D perhaps matching TRBD1 (5 bases). V shed 0 bases and J shed 3 bases, with 11 bases lying between them. Germline V CDR1 and CDR2: SEHNR, FQNEAQ (reference sequence). This CDR3 is built from 15 residues. In DNA, the CDR3 is TGTGCCAGCAGCTTAGCTGCGCAGGGTCACTATGGCTACACCTTC. The encoded protein is CASSLAAQGHYGYTF.